This TCR beta chain was documented in a study of blood T cell repertoires in COVID-19. There are 14 residues in the CDR3. With 4 bases removed from V and 9 bases from J, the gap between germline ends came to 17 bases. Looked up from germline, CDR1 is SGHDT and CDR2 is YYEEEE. Cohorts were assigned according to the clinical history that participants reported. The recovered donors of Cohort 3 showed two negative PCRs, clearance, or symptom resolution. As handled by the study authors: Amplified reference gene primers provided the basis for estimating nucleated cell counts. Measured with immunoSEQ multiplex PCR; TCRdb has only the in-frame clones, and not every one. The D gene and trimming were derived from the DNA, and the V and J assignments and clone size from that table. The sample includes more than 110,000 clones, about nine tenths of them seen just once.

This receptor was taken from a man aged 50-59 years who had recovered from COVID-19. The chain employs TRBV5-6 and TRBJ1-5, with unresolved D. Sample: PBMCs or T cells enriched from blood (not recorded which). The CDR3 DNA follows: TGTGCCAGCAGCCTTAACATGGGAGATCGGCCCCAGCATTTT. Its protein is CASSLNMGDRPQHF. The variable domain in full, completed from reference TRBV5-6 and TRBJ1-5, reads DAGVTQSPTHLIKTRGQQVTLRCSPKSGHDTVSWYQQALGQGPQFIFQYYEEEERQRGNFPDRFSGHQFPNYSSELNVNALLLGDSALYLCASSLNMGDRPQHFGDGTRLSIL.